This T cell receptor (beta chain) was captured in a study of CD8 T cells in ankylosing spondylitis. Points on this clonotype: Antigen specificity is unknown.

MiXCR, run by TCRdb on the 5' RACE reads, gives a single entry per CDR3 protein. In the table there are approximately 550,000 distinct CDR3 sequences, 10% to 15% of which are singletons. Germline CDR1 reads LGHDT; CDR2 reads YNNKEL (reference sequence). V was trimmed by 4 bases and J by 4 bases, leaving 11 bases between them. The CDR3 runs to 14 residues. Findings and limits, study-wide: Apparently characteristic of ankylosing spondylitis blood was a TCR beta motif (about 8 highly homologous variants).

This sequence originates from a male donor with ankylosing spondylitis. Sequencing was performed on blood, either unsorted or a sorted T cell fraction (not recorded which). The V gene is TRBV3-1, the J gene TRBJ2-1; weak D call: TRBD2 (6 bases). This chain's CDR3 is CASSLRTTYNEQFF. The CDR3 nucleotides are TGTGCCAGCAGCCTCCGGACTACTTACAATGAGCAGTTCTTC.